These 8 T cell receptor beta chains came from one sample sequenced in a study of Graves' ophthalmopathy and Graves' hyperthyroidism. Beta-chain TCR CDR3 regions were amplified from RNA transcripts. An initial RT-PCR round employing HTBI primers preceded a second-round multiplex PCR. TCRdb analysed the multiplex PCR reads with MiXCR anew, one entry per CDR3 protein. The sample consists of approximately 500,000 distinct CDR3 sequences, approximately 15% of them appearing once. The specimen sequenced was blood. These receptors originate from a woman in her twenties or thirties with Graves' ophthalmopathy.

This rearrangement joins TRBV20-1 to TRBJ2-7; TRBD1 matches 9 bases. V lost 0 bases, J lost 4 bases, and 4 bases stayed unmatched. Germline assignment: CDR1 DFQATT and CDR2 SNEGSKA (reference sequence). The CDR3 has 14 residues. CDR3 region: CSARDVTGGYEQYF. The CDR3, as DNA: TGCAGTGCTAGAGATGTGACAGGGGGATACGAGCAGTACTTC.

This clonotype showed up just a few times. V gene TRBV30 combines with J gene TRBJ1-1, with 7 bases aligning to TRBD1. Looked up from germline, CDR1 is GTSNPN and CDR2 is SVGIG (reference sequence). CDR3 length: 11 residues. V was pared by 7 bases and J by 8 bases, with 7 bases of the junction left unmatched. The CDR3 reads CASRPGQEAFF. DNA for the CDR3: TGTGCCTCAAGACCGGGACAGGAAGCTTTCTTT.

This clonotype was counted at least ten times. The chain combines TRBV6-4 with TRBJ2-7; 12 bases are shared with TRBD2. CDR1 is MRHNA and CDR2 is SNTAGT in the germline V gene. V lost 8 bases to trimming and J lost 4 bases; unmatched junction nucleotides: 15. The CDR3 loop spans 17 amino acids. The CDR3 sequence is CASGRTSGTSEGYEQYF. DNA for the CDR3: TGTGCCAGCGGCCGGACTAGCGGGACTTCGGAGGGTTACGAGCAGTACTTC.

In its sample, this clonotype was seen many times. The rearrangement joins TRBV9 to TRBJ2-7; 7 bases are shared with TRBD2. From germline, CDR1 is SGDLS and CDR2 YYNGEE. The V segment lost 0 bases and the J segment 5 bases; nucleotides outside the gene matches: 8. The CDR3 is 15 residues long. The CDR3 sequence is CASSVEAGKGHEQYF. In DNA form, the CDR3 reads TGTGCCAGCAGCGTAGAAGCGGGAAAGGGCCACGAGCAGTACTTC. The full variable domain, in which reference TRBV9 and TRBJ2-7 provide the parts outside the CDR3, is DSGVTQTPKHLITATGQRVTLRCSPRSGDLSVYWYQQSLDQGLQFLIQYYNGEERAKGNILERFSAQQFPDLHSELNLSSLELGDSALYFCASSVEAGKGHEQYFGPGTRLTVT.

This clonotype has at least ten counts. This chain's CDR3 is CASTNRGGRGDQPQHF. The CDR3 nucleotides read TGTGCCAGCACCAACCGGGGAGGTAGGGGGGATCAGCCCCAGCATTTT. The rearrangement joins TRBV6-1 to TRBJ1-5; weak D call: TRBD1 (6 bases). Trimming took off 7 bases at V and 5 bases at J, with 21 bases between the two ends. CDR1 is MNHNS and CDR2 is SASEGT in the germline V gene. The CDR3 spans 16 residues.

This clonotype was seen at least ten times. V usage is TRBV7-2 and J usage is TRBJ2-5; no clear D. Per germline, CDR1 SGHTA and CDR2 FQGNSA. Trimming cost V 8 bases and J 4 bases, with 5 bases left between them. The CDR3 has 10 residues. The CDR3 here is CASPLETQYF. CDR3 bases: TGTGCCAGCCCCCTAGAGACCCAGTACTTC.

This chain uses TRBV5-1 with TRBJ2-5; D might be TRBD2 (5 bases). CDR1 and CDR2 (germline): SGHRS, YFSETQ. V was trimmed by 10 bases and J by 2 bases, leaving 18 bases between them. There are 14 residues in the CDR3. The CDR3 DNA reads as TGCGCCTCCCGGACTTACGCCACTCAAGAGACCCAGTACTTC. It translates to CASRTYATQETQYF.

This clonotype was seen at least ten times. This sequence joins TRBV5-6 and TRBJ1-1; no clear D gene. The CDR3 length is 14 residues. Trimming removed 0 bases from V and 3 bases from J, with 9 bases in between. Germline CDR1 SGHDT, CDR2 YYEEEE. The CDR3: CASSLAASHTEAFF. CDR3 nucleotides: TGTGCCAGCAGCTTGGCAGCTTCCCACACTGAAGCTTTCTTT.